This TCR beta chain was obtained from a study of blood T cell repertoires in COVID-19. In the study overall: PBMCs, B-cell-depleted T cells, or T cells provided the cDNA or gDNA that made up the material.

The method was immunoSEQ multiplex PCR; TCRdb's version includes in-frame clones alone and lacks a portion of them. The repertoire has 180,000 or so clones, approximately 85% of them found once; the top ten carry roughly 9.8%. The origin of this receptor is a human donor with active or convalescent COVID-19. The donor label of this sample is uncertain. The sequenced sample was peripheral blood.

CDR3 residues: CATSHGEGGYGYTF. CDR3 nucleotide sequence: TGTGCCACCAGCCATGGGGAGGGAGGCTATGGCTACACCTTC. The V and J genes are TRBV24-1 and TRBJ1-2, with no clear D. The V gene lost 7 bases and the J gene lost 4 bases, with 15 bases spanning the gap. CDR3 size: 14 residues. Germline V gene data show CDR1 as KGHDR and CDR2 as SFDVKD.